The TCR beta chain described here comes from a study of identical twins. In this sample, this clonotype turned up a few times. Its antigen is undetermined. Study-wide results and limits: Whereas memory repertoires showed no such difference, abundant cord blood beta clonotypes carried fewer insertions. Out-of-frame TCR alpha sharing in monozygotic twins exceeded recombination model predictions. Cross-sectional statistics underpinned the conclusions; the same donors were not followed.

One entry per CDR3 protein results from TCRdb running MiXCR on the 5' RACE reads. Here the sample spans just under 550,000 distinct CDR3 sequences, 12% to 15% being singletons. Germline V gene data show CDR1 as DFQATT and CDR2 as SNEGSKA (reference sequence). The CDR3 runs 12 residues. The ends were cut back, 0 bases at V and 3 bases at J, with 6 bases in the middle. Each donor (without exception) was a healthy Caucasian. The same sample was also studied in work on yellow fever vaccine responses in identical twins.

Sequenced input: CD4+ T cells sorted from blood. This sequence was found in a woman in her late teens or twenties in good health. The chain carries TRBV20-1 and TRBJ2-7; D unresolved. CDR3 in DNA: TGCAGTGCTAGAGAGGGGATCTACGAGCAGTACTTC. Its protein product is CSAREGIYEQYF.